These T cell receptor beta chains were read from a single sample in a study of blood T cell repertoires in COVID-19. The assay was immunoSEQ multiplex PCR, and TCRdb's table has in-frame clones only and misses some. The table has about 140,000 clones, 80% to 90% seen once; the top ten hold 10% to 13%. Sequenced input: peripheral blood. These receptors were taken from a man aged 55 to 70 with active or convalescent COVID-19. The CDR3 runs from the conserved cysteine through the conserved F or W. A D gene is named only where the DNA matches it firmly. Clone size is given for some rows only: seen once, a few or many times, or a class if the clone is expanded.

cdr3_aa: CASSRPGRESHYEQYF
cdr3_nt: TGTGCCAGCAGCCGCCCCGGGCGGGAGAGTCATTACGAGCAGTACTTC
v_call: TRBV3-1/TRBV3-2
clone_size: NA
d_call: TRBD2
j_call: TRBJ2-7

cdr3_aa: CATSDAGLAGNQGEQFF
cdr3_nt: TGTGCCACCAGTGATGCGGGACTAGCGGGAAATCAGGGTGAGCAGTTCTTC
v_call: TRBV24-1
clone_size: NA
d_call: TRBD2
j_call: TRBJ2-1

cdr3_aa: CASSYGQGGTDTQYF
cdr3_nt: TGTGCCAGCAGTTACGGACAGGGGGGCACAGATACGCAGTATTTT
v_call: TRBV2
clone_size: NA
d_call: TRBD1
j_call: TRBJ2-3

cdr3_aa: CASSRGTGLSTDTQYF
cdr3_nt: TGTGCCAGCAGCCGAGGGACAGGGCTCAGCACAGATACGCAGTATTTT
v_call: TRBV5-4
clone_size: NA
d_call: TRBD1
j_call: TRBJ2-3

cdr3_aa: CASSGRTGATDTQYF
cdr3_nt: TGCGCCAGCAGTGGACGGACAGGGGCCACAGATACGCAGTATTTT
v_call: TRBV10-1
clone_size: NA
d_call: TRBD1
j_call: TRBJ2-3

cdr3_aa: CATSDGASYNEQFF
cdr3_nt: TGTGCCACCAGTGATGGGGCCTCCTACAATGAGCAGTTCTTC
v_call: TRBV24-1
clone_size: NA
d_call: NA
j_call: TRBJ2-1

cdr3_aa: CASSGGVAPSYEQYF
cdr3_nt: TGCGCCAGCAGTGGTGGGGTAGCGCCTTCCTACGAGCAGTACTTC
v_call: TRBV5-1
clone_size: NA
d_call: NA
j_call: TRBJ2-7

cdr3_aa: CASSLGTGSEAFF
cdr3_nt: TGTGCCAGCAGCTTAGGCACCGGGTCTGAAGCTTTCTTT
v_call: TRBV11-2
clone_size: NA
d_call: NA
j_call: TRBJ1-1

cdr3_aa: CASSRGQGGTEAFF
cdr3_nt: TGCGCCAGCAGCCGGGGACAGGGAGGCACTGAAGCTTTCTTT
v_call: TRBV4-1
clone_size: NA
d_call: TRBD1
j_call: TRBJ1-1

cdr3_aa: CASRGALSYEQYF
cdr3_nt: TGTGCCAGCAGGGGGGCCCTAAGTTACGAGCAGTACTTC
v_call: TRBV28
clone_size: NA
d_call: NA
j_call: TRBJ2-7

cdr3_aa: CAWSVLRQPRNSPLHF
cdr3_nt: TGTGCCTGGAGTGTATTAAGACAGCCCCGGAATTCACCCCTCCACTTT
v_call: TRBV30
clone_size: NA
d_call: NA
j_call: TRBJ1-6

cdr3_aa: CASSLGQEIGYGYTF
cdr3_nt: TGCGCCAGCAGCTTAGGACAGGAGATTGGGTATGGCTACACCTTC
v_call: TRBV5-1
clone_size: NA
d_call: TRBD1
j_call: TRBJ1-2

cdr3_aa: CASRGQTTDTQYF
cdr3_nt: TGTGCCAGCAGAGGTCAGACTACAGATACGCAGTATTTT
v_call: TRBV6-5
clone_size: NA
d_call: NA
j_call: TRBJ2-3

cdr3_aa: CASSPRTELTGELFF
cdr3_nt: TGTGCCAGCTCACCTAGGACAGAACTAACCGGGGAGCTGTTTTTT
v_call: TRBV18
clone_size: NA
d_call: NA
j_call: TRBJ2-2

cdr3_aa: CASSRTGDTGELFF
cdr3_nt: TGTGCCAGTAGCCGGACAGGAGACACCGGGGAGCTGTTTTTT
v_call: TRBV19
clone_size: few
d_call: TRBD1
j_call: TRBJ2-2

cdr3_aa: CASSPGDFGTSSRNTQYF
cdr3_nt: TGTGCCAGCAGCCCAGGGGATTTCGGGACTAGTTCACGCAATACGCAGTATTTT
v_call: TRBV4-2
clone_size: NA
d_call: TRBD2
j_call: TRBJ2-3

cdr3_aa: CASSTVRGANTGELFF
cdr3_nt: TGTGCCAGTAGTACTGTCAGGGGCGCGAACACCGGGGAGCTGTTTTTT
v_call: TRBV19
clone_size: once
d_call: NA
j_call: TRBJ2-2

cdr3_aa: CASSQDSFSYNEQFF
cdr3_nt: TGTGCCAGCAGTCAGGACAGTTTCTCCTACAATGAGCAGTTCTTC
v_call: TRBV7-9
clone_size: NA
d_call: NA
j_call: TRBJ2-1

cdr3_aa: CASSPMGGGLSYEQYF
cdr3_nt: TGTGCCAGCAGCCCGATGGGTGGCGGTCTCTCCTACGAGCAGTACTTC
v_call: TRBV3-1/TRBV3-2
clone_size: NA
d_call: NA
j_call: TRBJ2-7

cdr3_aa: CASSGQGATGELFF
cdr3_nt: TGTGCCAGCAGCGGACAGGGCGCCACCGGGGAGCTGTTTTTT
v_call: TRBV2
clone_size: NA
d_call: TRBD1
j_call: TRBJ2-2

cdr3_aa: CASSPAGASVYEQYF
cdr3_nt: TGTGCCAGCAGCCCGGCTGGGGCCTCCGTCTACGAGCAGTACTTC
v_call: TRBV7-3
clone_size: NA
d_call: NA
j_call: TRBJ2-7

cdr3_aa: CASTSGYTGELFF
cdr3_nt: TGTGCCAGCACCTCAGGGTACACCGGGGAGCTGTTTTTT
v_call: TRBV27
clone_size: few
d_call: NA
j_call: TRBJ2-2